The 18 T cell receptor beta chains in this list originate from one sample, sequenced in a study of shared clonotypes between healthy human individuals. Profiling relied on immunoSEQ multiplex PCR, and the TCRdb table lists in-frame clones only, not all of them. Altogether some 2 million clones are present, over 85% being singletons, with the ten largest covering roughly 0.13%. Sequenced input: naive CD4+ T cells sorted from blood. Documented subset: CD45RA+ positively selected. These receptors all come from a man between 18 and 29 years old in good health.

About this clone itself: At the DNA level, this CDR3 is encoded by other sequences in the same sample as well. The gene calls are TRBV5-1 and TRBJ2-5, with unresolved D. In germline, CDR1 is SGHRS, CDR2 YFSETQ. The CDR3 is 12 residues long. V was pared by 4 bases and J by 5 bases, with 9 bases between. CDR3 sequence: CASSPTGETQYF. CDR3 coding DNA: TGCGCCAGCAGCCCAACCGGGGAGACCCAGTACTTC.

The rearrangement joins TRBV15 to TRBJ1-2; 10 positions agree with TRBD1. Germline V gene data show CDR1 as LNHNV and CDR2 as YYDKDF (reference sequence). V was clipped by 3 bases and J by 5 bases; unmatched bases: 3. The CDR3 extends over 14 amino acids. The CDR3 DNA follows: TGTGCCACCAGCAGGGACAGGGGGGATTATGGCTACACCTTC. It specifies CATSRDRGDYGYTF.

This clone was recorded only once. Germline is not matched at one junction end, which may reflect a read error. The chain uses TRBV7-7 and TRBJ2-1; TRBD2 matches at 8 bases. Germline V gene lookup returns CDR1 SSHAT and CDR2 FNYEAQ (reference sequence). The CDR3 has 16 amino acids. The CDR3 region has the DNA TGTGCTAGCAGCTTAGTCAGGCCGGGGGGGGTCAATGAGCAGTTCTTC. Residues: CASSLVRPGGVNEQFF.

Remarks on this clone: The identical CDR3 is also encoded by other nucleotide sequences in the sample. CDR3 in amino acids: CATSRGLAGDTDTQYF. The CDR3 nucleotides are TGTGCCACCAGCAGGGGACTAGCGGGGGACACAGATACGCAGTATTTT. The chain has TRBV15 and TRBJ2-3, with 14 bases fitting TRBD2. The CDR3 sequence is 16 residues long. Trimming removed 3 bases from V and 2 bases from J; junction bases left unmatched: 1. CDR1 and CDR2 (germline): LNHNV, YYDKDF (reference sequence).

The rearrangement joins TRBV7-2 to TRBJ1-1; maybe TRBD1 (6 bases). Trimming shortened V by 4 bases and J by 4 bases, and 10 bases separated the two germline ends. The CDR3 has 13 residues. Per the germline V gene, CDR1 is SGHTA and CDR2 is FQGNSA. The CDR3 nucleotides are TGTGCCAGCAGCTCAGTCAGGGGCACTGAAGCTTTCTTT. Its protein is CASSSVRGTEAFF.

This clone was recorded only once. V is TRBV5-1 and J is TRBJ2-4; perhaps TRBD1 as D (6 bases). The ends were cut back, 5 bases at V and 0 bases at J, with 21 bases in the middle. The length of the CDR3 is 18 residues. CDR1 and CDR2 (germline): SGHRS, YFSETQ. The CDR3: CASSIDKVGTLAKNIQYF. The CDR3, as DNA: TGCGCCAGCAGTATCGACAAGGTTGGGACACTAGCCAAAAACATTCAGTACTTC.

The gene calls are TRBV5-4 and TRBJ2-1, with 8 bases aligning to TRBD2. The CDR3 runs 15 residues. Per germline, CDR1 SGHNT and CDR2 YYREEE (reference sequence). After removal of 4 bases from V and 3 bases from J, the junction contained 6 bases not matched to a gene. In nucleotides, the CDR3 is TGTGCCAGCAGCGGGGGGGCGGGAGGCTACAATGAGCAGTTCTTC. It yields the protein CASSGGAGGYNEQFF.

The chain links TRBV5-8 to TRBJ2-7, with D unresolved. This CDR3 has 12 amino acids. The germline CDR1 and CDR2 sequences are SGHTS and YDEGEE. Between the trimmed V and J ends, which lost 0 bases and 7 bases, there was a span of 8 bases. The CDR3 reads CASSLAPTEQYF. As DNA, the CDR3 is TGTGCCAGCAGCTTGGCCCCAACGGAGCAGTACTTC.

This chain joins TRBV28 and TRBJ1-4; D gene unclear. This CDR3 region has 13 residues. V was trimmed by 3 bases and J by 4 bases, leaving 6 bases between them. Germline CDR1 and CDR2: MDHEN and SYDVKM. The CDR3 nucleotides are TGTGCCAGCAGTTTTGTCAATAATGAAAAACTGTTTTTT. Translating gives CASSFVNNEKLFF.

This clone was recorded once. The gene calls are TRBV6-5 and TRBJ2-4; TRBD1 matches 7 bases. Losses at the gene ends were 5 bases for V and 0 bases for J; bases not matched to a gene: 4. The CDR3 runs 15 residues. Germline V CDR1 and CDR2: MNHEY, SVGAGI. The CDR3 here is CASSQQGSAKNIQYF. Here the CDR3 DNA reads TGTGCCAGCAGTCAACAGGGGTCAGCCAAAAACATTCAGTACTTC.

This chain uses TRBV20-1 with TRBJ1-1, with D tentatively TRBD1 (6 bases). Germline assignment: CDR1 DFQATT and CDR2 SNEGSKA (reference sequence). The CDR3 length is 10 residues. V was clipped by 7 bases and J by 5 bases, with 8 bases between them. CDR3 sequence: CSVGGTEAFF. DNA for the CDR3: TGCAGTGTAGGGGGGACTGAAGCTTTCTTT.

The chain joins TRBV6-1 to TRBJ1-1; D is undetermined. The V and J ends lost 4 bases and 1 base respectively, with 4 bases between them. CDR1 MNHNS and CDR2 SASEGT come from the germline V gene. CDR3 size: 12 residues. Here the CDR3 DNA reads TGTGCCAGCAGTGTGGGGAACACTGAAGCTTTCTTT. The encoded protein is CASSVGNTEAFF.

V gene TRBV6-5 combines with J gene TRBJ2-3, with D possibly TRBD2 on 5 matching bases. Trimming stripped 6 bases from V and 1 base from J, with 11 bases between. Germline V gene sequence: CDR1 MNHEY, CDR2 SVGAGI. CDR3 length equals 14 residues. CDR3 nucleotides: TGTGCCAGCAGGGCGGGCTACGGCACAGATACGCAGTATTTT. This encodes CASRAGYGTDTQYF.

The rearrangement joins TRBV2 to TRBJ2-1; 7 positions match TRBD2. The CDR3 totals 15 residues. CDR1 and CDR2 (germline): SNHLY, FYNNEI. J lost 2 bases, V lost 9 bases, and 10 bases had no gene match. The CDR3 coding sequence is TGTGCCAGTACCGGAGCGGGGTCGGCCTACAATGAGCAGTTCTTC. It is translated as CASTGAGSAYNEQFF.

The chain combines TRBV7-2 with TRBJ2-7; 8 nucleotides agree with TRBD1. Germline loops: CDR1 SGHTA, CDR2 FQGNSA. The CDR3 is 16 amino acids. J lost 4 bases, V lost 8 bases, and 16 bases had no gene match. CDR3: CASSLVGTGLLYEQYF. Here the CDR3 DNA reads TGTGCCAGCTCCCTTGTAGGGACAGGCTTATTGTACGAGCAGTACTTC.

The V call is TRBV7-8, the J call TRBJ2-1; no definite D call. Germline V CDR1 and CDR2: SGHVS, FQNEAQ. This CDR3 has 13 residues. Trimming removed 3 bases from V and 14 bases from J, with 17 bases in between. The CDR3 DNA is TGTGCCAGCAGCTTCTACAGTATGCGCAGCGAGTTCTTC. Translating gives CASSFYSMRSEFF. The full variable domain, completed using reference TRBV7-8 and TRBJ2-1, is GAGVSQSPRYKVAKRGQDVALRCDPISGHVSLFWYQQALGQGPEFLTYFQNEAQLDKSGLPSDRFFAERPEGSVSTLKIQRTQQEDSAVYLCASSFYSMRSEFFGPGTRLTVL.

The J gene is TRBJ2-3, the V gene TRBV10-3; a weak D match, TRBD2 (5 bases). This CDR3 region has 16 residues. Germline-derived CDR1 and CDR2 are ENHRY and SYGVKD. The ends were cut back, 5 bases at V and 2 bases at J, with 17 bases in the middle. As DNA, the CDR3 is TGTGCCATCAGTTTGAGCCGGCGGGCAGTCACAGATACGCAGTATTTT. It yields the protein CAISLSRRAVTDTQYF.

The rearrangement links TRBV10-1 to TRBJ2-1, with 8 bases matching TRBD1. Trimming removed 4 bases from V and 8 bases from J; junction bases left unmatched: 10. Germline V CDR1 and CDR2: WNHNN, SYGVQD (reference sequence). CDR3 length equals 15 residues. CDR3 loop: CASSGGRGHGDEQFF. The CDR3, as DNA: TGCGCCAGCAGTGGGGGCAGGGGGCATGGAGATGAGCAGTTCTTC.